This T cell receptor beta chain is drawn from a study of T cells in Graves' hyperthyroidism and ophthalmopathy. This clonotype was found many times. The antigen remains undetermined. Amplified regions were TCR beta CDR3 sequences from RNA transcripts. With the HTBI primer set, the TCR CDR3 went through a first round of RT-PCR. MiXCR, applied by TCRdb to the multiplex PCR reads, yields one record per CDR3 protein. The sample shows 550,000 to 700,000 distinct CDR3 sequences, roughly 46% of them seen only once. Study observations and caveats: Researchers report that a 13 V-J model separated ophthalmopathy from stable hyperthyroidism. The model anticipated ophthalmopathy a median about six months pre-onset.

The sequence was collected from an adult woman with Graves' disease, either hyperthyroidism or ophthalmopathy (not recorded which). Sequencing was carried out using peripheral blood or thyroid tissue (not recorded which).

The DNA for the CDR3 is TGTGCCATCGATAACCTCAACGACCGGGACAGAGTATCTGGGGCCAACGTCCTGACTTTC. Its protein is CAIDNLNDRDRVSGANVLTF. This chain uses TRBV12-3 or TRBV12-4 with TRBJ2-6; 7 nucleotides line up with TRBD1. With 10 bases clipped from V and 1 base from J, the junction kept 22 bases outside the gene matches. The CDR3 contains 20 residues.